The following is a TCR beta chain sequence with its context. This sample was included in a study of patients and donors after allogeneic stem cell transplantation. A single record per CDR3 protein comes from TCRdb applying MiXCR to the RT-PCR reads. Here the sample spans approximately 220,000 distinct CDR3 sequences, around 40% being singletons. Trimming pared 4 bases from V and 4 bases from J, leaving 13 bases between. Germline values: CDR1 SQVTM, CDR2 ANQGSEA. The CDR3 covers 13 residues. Sequencing used blood, either unsorted or a sorted T cell fraction (not recorded which). This TCR was recovered from a human donor who was either an allogeneic HSCT recipient or a stem cell or donor lymphocyte infusion donor (not recorded which). It is not recorded whose cells these are; they may come from a transplant donor. The chain is built from TRBV29-1 and TRBJ1-1; possibly TRBD1 for D (5 bases). The CDR3 coding sequence is TGCAGCGTTGGGGGGAGGGCGGCCACTGAAGCTTTCTTT. Amino acid sequence: CSVGGRAATEAFF.